Listed below are T cell receptor beta chains from one sample, sequenced in a study of T cells in Graves' hyperthyroidism and ophthalmopathy. TCRdb re-called the multiplex PCR reads through MiXCR, storing one row per CDR3 protein. The table records over 350,000 distinct CDR3 sequences, less than 20% of them present only once. Sequenced sample: blood. Source of these receptors: a man younger than 35 with Graves' ophthalmopathy. Each CDR3 is given with its conserved first and last residue. The D gene is left open where the match is weak. Where a row states a size, it is once, few, many or the class of an expanded clone; other rows omit it.

D gene	V gene	clone size	J gene	CDR3 protein	CDR3 DNA
TRBD1	TRBV29-1	-	TRBJ2-7	CSVDAGTAYEQYF	TGCAGCGTTGATGCCGGGACAGCTTACGAGCAGTACTTC
-	TRBV7-9	few	TRBJ1-2	CASSLGLRSNYGYTF	TGTGCCAGCAGCTTAGGTCTCAGGAGCAACTATGGCTACACCTTC
-	TRBV19	-	TRBJ1-4	CASSIERRASVNRYEKLFF	TGTGCCAGTAGTATAGAGCGCAGGGCCTCGGTCAACCGGTATGAAAAACTGTTTTTT
TRBD1	TRBV15	many	TRBJ2-7	CATSYDRGPYEQYF	TGTGCCACCAGCTACGACAGGGGGCCCTACGAGCAGTACTTC
TRBD1	TRBV2	-	TRBJ1-1	CASSAHRDRGGGRRNTEAFF	TGTGCCAGCAGCGCCCACCGGGACAGGGGCGGCGGGCGAAGGAACACTGAAGCTTTCTTT
-	TRBV10-1	-	TRBJ2-4	CASSEGPLGKNIQYF	TGCGCCAGCAGTGAGGGGCCCTTAGGCAAAAACATTCAGTACTTC
-	TRBV20-1	-	TRBJ1-6	CSAREGAYNSPLHF	TGCAGTGCTAGGGAAGGGGCCTATAATTCACCCCTCCACTTT
-	TRBV12-3/TRBV12-4	many	TRBJ1-2	CASSFSPGNYGYTF	TGTGCCAGCAGTTTTAGTCCGGGTAACTATGGCTACACCTTC
-	TRBV5-6	few	TRBJ1-2	CASSLVGELGDNYGYTF	TGTGCCAGCAGCTTGGTAGGCGAACTCGGAGATAACTATGGCTACACCTTC
-	TRBV7-9	-	TRBJ2-7	CASSLTVSGTYEQYF	TGTGCCAGCAGCTTAACAGTTAGCGGCACCTACGAGCAGTACTTC
-	TRBV27	few	TRBJ1-5	CASSPSPWGREDQPQHF	TGTGCCAGCAGCCCTAGTCCATGGGGCCGCGAAGATCAGCCCCAGCATTTT
-	TRBV7-6	once	TRBJ2-7	CASSSRTDYEQYF	TGTGCCAGCAGCTCCCGGACAGACTACGAGCAGTACTTC
-	TRBV6-1	many	TRBJ1-1	CASSKLTGENTEAFF	TGTGCCAGCAGCAAACTTACGGGCGAAAACACTGAAGCTTTCTTT
TRBD1	TRBV2	many	TRBJ2-7	CASSEQRDSSYEQYF	TGTGCCAGCAGTGAGCAACGGGACAGCTCCTACGAGCAGTACTTC
-	TRBV12-3/TRBV12-4	-	TRBJ1-5	CASSEAEGGQPQHF	TGTGCCAGCAGTGAAGCCGAGGGCGGTCAGCCCCAGCATTTT
TRBD2	TRBV7-3	few	TRBJ2-2	CAGSPTPGLAGVHSTGELFF	TGTGCCGGCAGCCCAACCCCGGGACTAGCGGGGGTCCACTCCACCGGGGAGCTGTTTTTT
-	TRBV4-1	-	TRBJ2-1	CASSSRGFSSYNEQFF	TGCGCCAGCAGCTCTAGGGGATTTTCCTCCTACAATGAGCAGTTCTTC
TRBD2	TRBV6-5	-	TRBJ2-5	CASSYSTGGETQYF	TGTGCCAGCAGTTACTCTACGGGGGGAGAGACCCAGTACTTC
-	TRBV6-1	-	TRBJ2-2	CASPIRVGDTNTGELFF	TGTGCCAGCCCTATAAGGGTGGGGGATACGAACACCGGGGAGCTGTTTTTT
TRBD2	TRBV6-1	few	TRBJ2-5	CASSEVPGGSGGLGETQYF	TGTGCCAGCAGTGAAGTCCCCGGGGGTAGCGGGGGATTAGGAGAGACCCAGTACTTC
TRBD2	TRBV7-8	-	TRBJ2-1	CASSLGGSSGGRGEQFF	TGTGCCAGCAGCTTAGGGGGGAGTAGCGGGGGGCGGGGTGAGCAGTTCTTC
-	TRBV7-9	few	TRBJ2-6	CASSYTVSGANVLTF	TGTGCCAGCAGCTACACAGTCTCTGGGGCCAACGTCCTGACTTTC
-	TRBV10-3	few	TRBJ1-2	CAIKRELGYTF	TGTGCCATCAAAAGGGAGCTTGGCTACACCTTC
-	TRBV20-1	-	TRBJ1-4	CSASVGIREKLFF	TGCAGTGCTAGCGTGGGCATTCGGGAAAAACTGTTTTTT
-	TRBV18	few	TRBJ1-3	CASSPRETGLSGNTIYF	TGTGCCAGCTCACCACGGGAGACAGGCCTCTCTGGAAACACCATATATTTT
TRBD1	TRBV18	few	TRBJ1-4	CASSPQGVANEKLFF	TGTGCCAGCTCACCTCAGGGGGTGGCTAATGAAAAACTGTTTTTT
-	TRBV12-3/TRBV12-4	-	TRBJ1-6	CASSQDWGYSPLHF	TGTGCCAGCAGCCAAGATTGGGGCTATTCACCCCTCCACTTT
TRBD1	TRBV6-1	many	TRBJ1-2	CASRGTGGNYGYTF	TGTGCCAGCAGGGGGACAGGGGGCAACTATGGCTACACCTTC
TRBD1	TRBV12-5	-	TRBJ2-1	CASGEDRLRGNEQFF	TGTGCTAGTGGTGAGGACAGGTTAAGGGGCAATGAGCAGTTCTTC
TRBD2	TRBV7-3	-	TRBJ2-3	CASSSGLAGGGTDTQYF	TGTGCCAGCAGCTCCGGACTAGCGGGGGGTGGCACAGATACGCAGTATTTT
-	TRBV10-2	-	TRBJ1-6	CASSETWDSPLHF	TGCGCCAGCAGTGAAACATGGGATTCACCCCTCCACTTT
-	TRBV7-3	many	TRBJ2-3	CASSLSRRYTQYF	TGTGCCAGCAGCTTATCCAGGAGGTATACGCAGTATTTT
TRBD1	TRBV6-1	few	TRBJ1-2	CASSNRGANYGYTF	TGTGCCAGCAGTAACAGGGGCGCGAACTATGGCTACACCTTC
-	TRBV14	-	TRBJ1-1	CASSLLGGGDGGPGTEAFF	TGTGCCAGCAGCCTCCTGGGGGGAGGTGACGGAGGACCGGGAACTGAAGCTTTCTTT
TRBD2	TRBV7-9	-	TRBJ2-1	CASSRLAGGQYNEQFF	TGTGCCAGCAGCCGACTAGCGGGGGGCCAATACAATGAGCAGTTCTTC
-	TRBV4-2	few	TRBJ1-2	CASSQEYSDSTYGYTF	TGTGCCAGCAGCCAAGAATATTCCGACAGCACCTATGGCTACACCTTC
-	TRBV12-3/TRBV12-4	-	TRBJ2-7	CASRGDSRSYEQYF	TGTGCCAGCAGGGGAGACAGTCGCTCCTACGAGCAGTACTTC
-	TRBV18	many	TRBJ1-2	CASSIQSGTKDYGYTF	TGTGCCAGCTCAATACAATCCGGGACGAAGGACTATGGCTACACCTTC
-	TRBV4-1	few	TRBJ2-2	CASSQDVSRRGELFF	TGCGCCAGCAGCCAAGATGTCAGTCGGCGCGGGGAGCTGTTTTTT
-	TRBV20-1	-	TRBJ1-3	CSARRGGSGNTIYF	TGCAGTGCTAGGAGGGGGGGCTCTGGAAACACCATATATTTT
TRBD1	TRBV20-1	many	TRBJ2-1	CSAPPGTAYNEQFF	TGCAGTGCTCCCCCCGGGACAGCCTACAATGAGCAGTTCTTC
-	TRBV7-9	-	TRBJ1-4	CASSSMGEKLFF	TGTGCCAGCAGCTCGATGGGGGAAAAACTGTTTTTT
TRBD1	TRBV2	-	TRBJ1-4	CASEGTGGAPRGKLFF	TGTGCCAGCGAGGGGACAGGGGGCGCCCCGAGGGGAAAACTGTTTTTT
-	TRBV20-1	-	TRBJ2-5	CSARVESRETQYF	TGCAGTGCTAGAGTGGAGAGCCGGGAGACCCAGTACTTC
-	TRBV12-3/TRBV12-4	many	TRBJ1-4	CASSLNGIGEKLFF	TGTGCCAGCAGTTTAAATGGTATTGGTGAAAAACTGTTTTTT
-	TRBV12-3/TRBV12-4	few	TRBJ2-5	CASGEVTETQYF	TGTGCCTCGGGGGAGGTGACAGAGACCCAGTACTTC
-	TRBV7-9	many	TRBJ2-7	CASSSSTLDRTPYEQYF	TGTGCCAGCAGCTCCTCGACCCTAGACAGGACCCCCTACGAGCAGTACTTC
TRBD2	TRBV2	-	TRBJ2-7	CASSARLAGGQLNLEQYF	TGTGCCAGCAGTGCCCGACTAGCGGGGGGCCAACTGAATCTGGAGCAGTACTTC
-	TRBV20-1	few	TRBJ1-3	CSARVGGPGDTIYF	TGCAGTGCTAGGGTGGGGGGCCCAGGGGACACCATATATTTT
-	TRBV11-2	many	TRBJ1-5	CASSSAPYQPQHF	TGTGCCAGCAGTTCTGCTCCTTATCAGCCCCAGCATTTT
-	TRBV11-2	few	TRBJ1-2	CASSQRRPGDYTF	TGTGCCAGCAGCCAGCGGCGGCCGGGGGACTACACCTTC
TRBD2	TRBV3-1	many	TRBJ2-3	CASLGTREDSSTDTQYF	TGTGCCAGCCTGGGGACTAGAGAGGATTCTAGCACAGATACGCAGTATTTT
-	TRBV5-8	-	TRBJ1-5	CASSNSGDGPQHF	TGTGCCAGCAGCAACTCAGGGGATGGGCCCCAGCATTTT
TRBD2	TRBV6-2/TRBV6-3	-	TRBJ2-3	CASSRPMGGSTDTQYF	TGTGCCAGCAGTCGACCTATGGGGGGGAGCACAGATACGCAGTATTTT
-	TRBV27	-	TRBJ2-2	CASIGTRTGELFF	TGTGCCAGCATTGGGACACGCACCGGGGAGCTGTTTTTT